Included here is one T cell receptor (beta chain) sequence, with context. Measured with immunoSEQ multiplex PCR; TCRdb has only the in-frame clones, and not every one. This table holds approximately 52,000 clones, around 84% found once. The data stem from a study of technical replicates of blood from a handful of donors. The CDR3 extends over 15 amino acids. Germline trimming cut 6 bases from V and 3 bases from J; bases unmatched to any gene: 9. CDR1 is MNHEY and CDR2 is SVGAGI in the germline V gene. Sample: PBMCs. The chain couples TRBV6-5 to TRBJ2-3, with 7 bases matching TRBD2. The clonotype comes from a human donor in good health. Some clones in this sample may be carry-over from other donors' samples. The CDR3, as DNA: TGTGCCAGCAGCTACAGGCTAGCGGATACAGATACGCAGTATTTT. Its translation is CASSYRLADTDTQYF.